This T cell receptor beta chain was captured by sequencing in a study of T cells after yellow fever vaccination (dated by TCRdb to about 2019). The study in broad terms: The SMART-Seq v4 Ultra Low Input RNA kit was used to prepare libraries from fractions with low cell numbers. To track T-cell clones before and after primary and booster YFV17D yellow fever vaccination, bulk TCR alpha and beta repertoires were sequenced longitudinally. Two healthy male donors made up the cohort, one aged 18 to 30 years and the other aged 30 to 39 years. Blood was collected at multiple timepoints before and after primary and secondary immunization, and bulk PBMC replicates and cell subsets were isolated. What the research found in general, with its limitations: After the booster, most clones that had expanded after primary vaccination were detected again (around 96% of CD4 and around nine tenths of CD8), suggesting broad maintenance of memory. Computational filtering was needed because FACS-sorted repertoires could contain abundant contaminating clonotypes from the bulk population. Only a couple of donors were included in the study, so the extent to which the findings can be generalized is limited. The secondary T-cell response was weaker than the primary response but faster, peaking on day 5 instead of day 15. A small share of clonotypes occurred in both CD4 and CD8 compartments, likely arising from convergent recombination.

V has 0 bases trimmed and J has 9 bases trimmed; junction bases matching no gene number 5. The CDR3, cysteine through phenylalanine, is 14 amino acids long. Just the 42-base CDR3 DNA is kept, in frame starting at base 1. CDR1 and CDR2 are read off the germline V gene as MNHEY and SVGAGI. Synthesis of TCR cDNA relied on 5'RACE template switching, a step that introduced a universal primer site along with unique molecular identifiers. Priming for cDNA synthesis came from both the TCR alpha and TCR beta constant segments. Libraries were amplified in two PCR steps, with sample barcodes and sequencing adapters added in the second step. Sequencing of the libraries was done on either Illumina HiSeq 2500 (2x100 bp) or NovaSeq (2x150 bp). The study's processing was this. Demultiplexing of reads and collapsing into UMI consensus sequences were performed with MIGEC, and V(D)J alignment was carried out with MiXCR. Using edgeR on replicate PBMC samples, clonotypes were called vaccine-responding if FDR was below 0.01 and the log2 fold change was above 5 up to day 15. CD4 or CD8 identity was assigned to each bulk clonotype according to whether the clonotype was present at higher abundance in the sequenced CD4 repertoire or the sequenced CD8 repertoire. Clones were called with MiXCR by TCRdb after fastp trimmed the public reads at Q25, and only in-frame beta chains were retained. Entries are consolidated by CDR3 protein sequence, retaining the most common genes and DNA. For this entry, the V and J calls and clone size follow TCRdb and not the study's own pipeline. The sample yields around 500,000 distinct CDR3 sequences; 21% were counted once. Of the sample, roughly a sixth falls within the top ten clones.

The sample's treatment or condition, from its label and the paper: live attenuated yellow fever vaccine strain. Two biological replicates of bulk PBMCs were collected at each blood-draw timepoint. PBMCs were isolated from peripheral blood using a standard Ficoll-Paque protocol. TriZol was used to extract RNA from bulk PBMCs, from CD4 and CD8 fractions, and from dextramer-positive and dextramer-negative fractions. Remarks on this clonotype: This clone's antigen is unknown. No much larger clone is present one base from it, and per-base qualities are unavailable.

This clonotype was sampled from a man between 18 and 35 years old who received the YFV17D yellow fever vaccine. Recombination connected TRBV6-5 to TRBJ2-1; 7 central nucleotides agree with TRBD1. The sequencing here drew on PBMCs, taken less than 25 days after the first yellow fever vaccination. CDR3 region: CASSYSHRGREQFF. In nucleotides, the sequence is TGTGCCAGCAGTTACTCACACAGGGGACGTGAGCAGTTCTTC.